This TCR beta chain was found in a study of cytomegalovirus exposure and HLA in healthy donors. Study information: A previous analysis identified around 120 million unique TCR beta sequences derived from some 170 million T cells. Study results and caveats: Across donors, presence/absence analyses took sequencing depth to be roughly uniform.

It was with 60 Vbeta and 13 Jbeta primers that the PCR ran. How the authors handled the data: A later analysis counted 80 million or so unique TCR beta chains, roughly 11 million shared. The method was immunoSEQ multiplex PCR; TCRdb's version includes in-frame clones alone and lacks a portion of them. V, J and clone size are taken as reported in that table, and D and trimming were inferred from the DNA itself. This sample has under 200,000 clones; approximately 79% occur once, and the top ten carry 0.69%. To note about this clone: Its antigen is not known.

The germline V gene has CDR1 SQVTM and CDR2 ANQGSEA. Trimming stripped 4 bases from V and 2 bases from J, with 11 bases between. The CDR3 covers 13 residues. The genes are TRBV29-1 and TRBJ1-2; D may be TRBD1 (5 bases). The receptor was isolated from a woman aged 35 to 49 in good health and CMV-seronegative. The sequencing input was PBMCs. The CDR3 nucleotides read TGCAGCGTTGGGGGCAGCTACAACTATGGCTACACCTTC. Translating gives CSVGGSYNYGYTF.